The clone carrying this T cell receptor beta chain was picked up many times. Its antigen is not known. This sample is part of a study of blood T cells in healthy people across ages. Study results and limitations: Changes seen in expanded clonotypes were possibly confounded by donor CMV status left unknown.

They isolated at least 6.5 million PBMCs from each sample. Then a second PCR, running roughly 7 to 11 cycles, was carried out with a sample-barcoded 5' primer and a J-beta primer mix. Via MiXCR, TCRdb re-called the 5' RACE reads, giving one row per CDR3 protein. This sample has approximately 1,700,000 distinct CDR3 sequences, with 30% to 40% found just once. The sequenced sample consisted of blood. This TCR derives from a human donor in good health.

The CDR3 nucleotides are TGTGCCAGCAGCGTAGATCATACGGTGCATGGCTACACCTTC. Encoded protein: CASSVDHTVHGYTF. The gene calls are TRBV9 and TRBJ1-2; no reliable D call. Trimming removed 0 bases from V and 6 bases from J, with 12 bases in between. The CDR3 has 14 residues. Per germline, CDR1 SGDLS and CDR2 YYNGEE.